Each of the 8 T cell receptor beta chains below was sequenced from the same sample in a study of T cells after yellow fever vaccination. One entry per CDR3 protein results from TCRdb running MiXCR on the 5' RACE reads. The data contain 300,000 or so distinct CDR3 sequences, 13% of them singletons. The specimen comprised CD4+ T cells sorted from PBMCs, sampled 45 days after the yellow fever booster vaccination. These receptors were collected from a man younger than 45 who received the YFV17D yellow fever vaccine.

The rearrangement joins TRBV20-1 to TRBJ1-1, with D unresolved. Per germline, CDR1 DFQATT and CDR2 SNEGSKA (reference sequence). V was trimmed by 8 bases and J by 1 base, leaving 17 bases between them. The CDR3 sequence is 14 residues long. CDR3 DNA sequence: TGCAGTATCCGGGTGGGCAGGACGAACACTGAAGCTTTCTTT. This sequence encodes CSIRVGRTNTEAFF.

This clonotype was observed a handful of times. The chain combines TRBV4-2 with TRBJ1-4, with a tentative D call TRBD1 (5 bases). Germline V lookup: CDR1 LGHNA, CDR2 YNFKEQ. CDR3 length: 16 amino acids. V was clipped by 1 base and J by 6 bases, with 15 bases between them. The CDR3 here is CASSQGSTEGHEKLFF. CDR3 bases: TGTGCCAGCAGCCAAGGCTCGACAGAAGGTCATGAAAAACTGTTTTTT.

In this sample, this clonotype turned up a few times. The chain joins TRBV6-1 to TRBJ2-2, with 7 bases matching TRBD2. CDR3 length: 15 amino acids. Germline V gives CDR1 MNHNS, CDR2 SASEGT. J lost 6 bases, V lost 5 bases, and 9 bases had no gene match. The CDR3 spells CASSPSTSKAGELFF. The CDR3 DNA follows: TGTGCCAGCAGTCCGTCGACTAGCAAGGCCGGGGAGCTGTTTTTT.

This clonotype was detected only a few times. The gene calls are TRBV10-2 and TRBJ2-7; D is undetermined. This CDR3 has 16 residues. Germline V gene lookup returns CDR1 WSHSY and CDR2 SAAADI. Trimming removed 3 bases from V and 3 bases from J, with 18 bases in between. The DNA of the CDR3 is TGCGCCAGCAGTGAACCGGACCCATTATCTAACTACGAGCAGTACTTC. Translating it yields CASSEPDPLSNYEQYF.

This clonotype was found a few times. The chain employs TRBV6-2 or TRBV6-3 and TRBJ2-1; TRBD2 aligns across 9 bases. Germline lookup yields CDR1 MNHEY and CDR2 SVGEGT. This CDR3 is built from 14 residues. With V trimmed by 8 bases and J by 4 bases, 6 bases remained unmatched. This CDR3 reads CASVPAGGYNEQFF. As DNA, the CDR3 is TGTGCCAGCGTCCCAGCGGGAGGTTACAATGAGCAGTTCTTC.

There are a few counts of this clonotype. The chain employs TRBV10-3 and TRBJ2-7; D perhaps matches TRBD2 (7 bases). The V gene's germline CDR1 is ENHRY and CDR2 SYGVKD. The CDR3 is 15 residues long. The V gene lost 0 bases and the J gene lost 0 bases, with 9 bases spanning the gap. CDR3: CAISESGGASYEQYF. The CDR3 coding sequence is TGTGCCATCAGTGAGTCAGGGGGGGCCTCCTACGAGCAGTACTTC.

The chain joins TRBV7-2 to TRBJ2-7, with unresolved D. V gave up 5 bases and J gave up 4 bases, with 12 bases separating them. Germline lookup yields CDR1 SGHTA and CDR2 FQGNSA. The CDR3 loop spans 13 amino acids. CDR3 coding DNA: TGTGCCAGCAGCACCCCCTTGGGATACGAGCAGTACTTC. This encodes CASSTPLGYEQYF. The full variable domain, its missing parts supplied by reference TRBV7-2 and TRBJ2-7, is GAGVSQSPSNKVTEKGKDVELRCDPISGHTALYWYRQSLGQGLEFLIYFQGNSAPDKSGLPSDRFSAERTGGSVSTLTIQRTQQEDSAVYLCASSTPLGYEQYFGPGTRLTVT.

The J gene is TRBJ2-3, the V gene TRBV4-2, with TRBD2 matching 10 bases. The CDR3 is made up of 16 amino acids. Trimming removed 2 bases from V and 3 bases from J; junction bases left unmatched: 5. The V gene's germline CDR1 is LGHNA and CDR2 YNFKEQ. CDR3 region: CASSQLKTSGTDTQYF. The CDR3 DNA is TGTGCCAGCAGCCAACTAAAGACTAGCGGGACAGATACGCAGTATTTT.